This TCR beta chain was obtained from a study of PD-L1 blockade in urothelial cancer (TCRdb year 2017). Concerning the study at large: Therapy was started around 2014 for all patients, and atezolizumab 1,200 mg was administered intravenously every 3 weeks. TCR sequencing covered pretreatment tumor samples and matched, serially collected peripheral blood taken before and after atezolizumab treatment. In the same patients who had TCR sequencing, pretreatment tumors also underwent whole exome sequencing and RNA sequencing. Blood samples were analyzed 3 weeks after the start of treatment (second dose) and 6 weeks after the start of treatment. About 85% of the roughly 29 patients were identified as males with urothelial cancer of bladder origin, and a prior smoking history was reported by 18 of 29 patients. The study was an exploratory multi-omic analysis of somatic, immune and clinical correlates of response to PD-L1 blockade with atezolizumab in urothelial cancer. Durable clinical benefit was defined as progression-free survival longer than 6 months, and TCR features were also tested against progression-free and overall survival. Blood samples yielded a median of around 140,000 T cells and around 80,000 unique TCRs, with median clonality approximately 0.08. Twenty-nine patients had pretreatment blood TCR-seq, around 25 had at least one posttreatment blood collection, and around 25 had tumor TCR-seq. Durable clinical benefit was achieved by nine patients but not by the remaining 20. Patients had an ECOG performance status of 0 or 1 and had received between 0 and 3 prior chemotherapy regimens. The study at large found these results: Greater expansion of tumor-associated TCR clones in peripheral blood 3 weeks after the start of treatment was observed in patients with durable benefit (n of about 21, p = 0.022). Because of the small sample size (n ≈ 30) and the many exploratory analyses performed, the results are intended to be regarded as hypothesis-generating. A pretreatment peripheral blood TCR clonality below the median was linked to improved progression-free and overall survival.

Synthetic TCR analog templates were spiked into each PCR so that absolute template abundance could be estimated from read counts. Using the immunoSEQ assay, TCRbeta CDR3 regions were amplified from genomic DNA with bias-controlled V and J gene primers. Rearranged TCRbeta segments were sequenced at approximately 20X coverage. The authors' analysis ran thus. Clustering was used to correct sequencing errors, and CDR3s were annotated against IMGT so that V, D and J genes could be assigned. Downstream analyses used only productive TCRbeta rearrangements, leaving out any out-of-frame or stop-codon sequences. Clonality was calculated as one minus the Shannon entropy normalized by the log of the number of unique productive sequences. Fisher's exact test with Benjamini-Hochberg correction, at a threshold of adjusted p below 0.01, was used to find clones that differed between time points or between blood and tumor. In its TCRdb copy, this immuneACCESS table keeps in-frame sequences only and misses some clones. Where compared with another copy, unresolved V genes explain less than half of these, and the others have no known cause. V and J calls plus clone size are reproduced from that table; the DNA served to infer D and trimming. This sample gives about 84,000 clones in total; about 81% of them show up just once. More than 8% of the sample comes from the top ten.

A total of 29 patients with locally advanced or metastatic urothelial carcinoma, treated at Memorial Sloan Kettering on a trial protocol, made up the cohort. Peripheral blood mononuclear cells were collected pretreatment and during treatment, at between 1 and 8 total time points per patient. The Qiagen DNeasy Blood extraction kit was used to purify genomic DNA from total PBMCs and tumor samples. PBMCs were collected pretreatment and during treatment, and were isolated and stored as previously described. To note about this clone: Its antigen is currently not known. No base quality values were provided; no much bigger clone lies one nucleotide off.

CDR1 and CDR2 are drawn from the germline V gene: LGHNA, YNFKEQ. V is pruned by 0 bases and J by 2 bases, leaving 2 bases of the junction without a gene match. The CDR3 goes from the cysteine to the phenylalanine over 15 residues. This entry keeps only the CDR3 DNA: 45 bases, framed from base 1. The TCR comes from a man in his 70s with urothelial cancer. The chain joins TRBV4-2 to TRBJ2-3; 7 bases in between match TRBD2. This material consisted of PBMCs, taken around atezolizumab (anti-PD-L1) treatment. This receptor carries the CDR3 CASSQDGTNTDTQYF. In nucleotides, the sequence is TGTGCCAGCAGCCAAGACGGGACTAACACAGATACGCAGTATTTT.